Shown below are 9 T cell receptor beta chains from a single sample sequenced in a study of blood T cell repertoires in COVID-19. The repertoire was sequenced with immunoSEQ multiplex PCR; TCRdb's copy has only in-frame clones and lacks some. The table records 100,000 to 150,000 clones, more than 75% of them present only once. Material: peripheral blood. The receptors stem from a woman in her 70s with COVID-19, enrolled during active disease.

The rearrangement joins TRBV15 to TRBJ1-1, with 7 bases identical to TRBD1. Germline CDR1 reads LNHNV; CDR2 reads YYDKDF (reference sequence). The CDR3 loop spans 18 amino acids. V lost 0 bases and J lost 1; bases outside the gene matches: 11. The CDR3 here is CATSRDWRAGGRNTEAFF. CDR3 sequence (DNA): TGTGCCACCAGCAGAGACTGGCGGGCAGGGGGTAGGAACACTGAAGCTTTCTTT.

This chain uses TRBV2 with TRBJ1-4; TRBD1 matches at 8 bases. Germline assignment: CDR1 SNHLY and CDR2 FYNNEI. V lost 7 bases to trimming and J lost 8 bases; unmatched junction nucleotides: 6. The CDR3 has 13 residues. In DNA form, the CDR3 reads TGTGCCAGCAACCGAGGGACAGGCGAAAAACTGTTTTTT. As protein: CASNRGTGEKLFF.

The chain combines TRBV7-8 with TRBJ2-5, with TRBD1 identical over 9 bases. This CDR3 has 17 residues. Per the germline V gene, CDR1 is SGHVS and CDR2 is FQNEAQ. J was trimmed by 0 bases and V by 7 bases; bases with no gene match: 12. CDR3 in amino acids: CASTVPLQGAHQETQYF. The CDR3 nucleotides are TGTGCCAGCACCGTACCTCTACAGGGGGCCCACCAAGAGACCCAGTACTTC.

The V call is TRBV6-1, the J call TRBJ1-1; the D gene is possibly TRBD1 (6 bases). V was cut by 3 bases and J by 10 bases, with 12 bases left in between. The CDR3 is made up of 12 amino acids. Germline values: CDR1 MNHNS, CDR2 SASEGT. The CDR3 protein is CASSEGASGAFF. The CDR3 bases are TGTGCCAGCAGTGAGGGGGCGTCGGGAGCTTTCTTT.

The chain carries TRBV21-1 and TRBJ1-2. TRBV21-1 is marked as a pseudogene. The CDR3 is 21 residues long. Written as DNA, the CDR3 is TGTGCCAGCAGCAAAGCGTCTAAGAAAGCGGGGGTAAAGTTTCCCAACTATGGCTACACCTTC. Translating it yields CASSKASKKAGVKFPNYGYTF.

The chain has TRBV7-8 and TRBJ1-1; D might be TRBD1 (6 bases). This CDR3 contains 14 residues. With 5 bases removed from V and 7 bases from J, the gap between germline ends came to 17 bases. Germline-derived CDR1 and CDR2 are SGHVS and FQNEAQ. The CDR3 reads CASSRVNQGGEAFF. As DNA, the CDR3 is TGTGCCAGCAGCCGAGTTAACCAAGGGGGTGAAGCTTTCTTT.

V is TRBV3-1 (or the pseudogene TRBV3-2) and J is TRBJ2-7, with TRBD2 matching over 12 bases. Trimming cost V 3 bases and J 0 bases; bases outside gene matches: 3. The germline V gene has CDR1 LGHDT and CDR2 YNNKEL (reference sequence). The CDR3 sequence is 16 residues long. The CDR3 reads CASSHWTSGNSYEQYF. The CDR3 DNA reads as TGTGCCAGCAGCCATTGGACTAGCGGGAACTCCTACGAGCAGTACTTC.

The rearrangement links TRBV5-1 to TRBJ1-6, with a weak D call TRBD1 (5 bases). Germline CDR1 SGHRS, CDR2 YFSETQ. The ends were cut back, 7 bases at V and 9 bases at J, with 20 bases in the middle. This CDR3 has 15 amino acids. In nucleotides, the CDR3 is TGCGCCAGCGCCGCCCGGGGGGGGAGGGGTTCACCCCTCCACTTT. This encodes CASAARGGRGSPLHF.

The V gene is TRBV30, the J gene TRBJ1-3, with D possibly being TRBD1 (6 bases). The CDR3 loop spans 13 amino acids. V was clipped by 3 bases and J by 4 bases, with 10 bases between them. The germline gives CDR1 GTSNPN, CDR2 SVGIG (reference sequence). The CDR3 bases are TGTGCCTGGAGGGAAGGGGGAGGAAACACCATATATTTT. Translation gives CAWREGGGNTIYF.